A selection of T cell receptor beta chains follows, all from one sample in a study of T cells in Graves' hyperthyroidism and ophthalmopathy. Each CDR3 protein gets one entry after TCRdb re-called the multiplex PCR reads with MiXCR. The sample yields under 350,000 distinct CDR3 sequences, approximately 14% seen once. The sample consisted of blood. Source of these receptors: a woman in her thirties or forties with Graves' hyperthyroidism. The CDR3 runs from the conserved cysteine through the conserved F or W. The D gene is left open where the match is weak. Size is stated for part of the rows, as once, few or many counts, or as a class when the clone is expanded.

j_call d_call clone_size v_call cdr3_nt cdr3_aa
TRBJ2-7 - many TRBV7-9 TGTGCCAGCAACCCCATGGGGGTCTACGAGCAGTACTTC CASNPMGVYEQYF
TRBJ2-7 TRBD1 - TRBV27 TGTGCCAGTGCGAGTTTTGGGACAGAGTCCTACGAGCAGTACTTC CASASFGTESYEQYF
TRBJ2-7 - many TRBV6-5 TGTGCCAGCAGTTACACTCTAGGAAGCACCTACGAGCAGTACTTC CASSYTLGSTYEQYF
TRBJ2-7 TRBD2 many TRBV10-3 TGTGCCATCAGTGAGGGACTAGCGGGTGACGAGCAGTACTTC CAISEGLAGDEQYF
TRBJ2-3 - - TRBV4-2 TGTGCCAGCAGCCAGTGGAGGGCGAGCACAGATACGCAGTATTTT CASSQWRASTDTQYF
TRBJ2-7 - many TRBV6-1 TGTGCCAGCAGTGAAGTGCTCGGGACAAGCCACGAGCAGTACTTC CASSEVLGTSHEQYF
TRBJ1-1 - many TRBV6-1 TGTGCCAGCAGCGCCGCGACGCGGAGGACTGAAGCTTTCTTT CASSAATRRTEAFF
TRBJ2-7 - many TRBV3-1 TGTGCCAGCAGCCAAGACTCGCGGAGCCACGAGCAGTACTTC CASSQDSRSHEQYF
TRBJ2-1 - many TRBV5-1 TGCGCCAGCAGCTACATCAATGAGCAGTTCTTC CASSYINEQFF
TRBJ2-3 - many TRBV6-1 TGTGCCAGCAGTTCCCGGGAGTTGGGTGTCGCAGATACGCAGTATTTT CASSSRELGVADTQYF
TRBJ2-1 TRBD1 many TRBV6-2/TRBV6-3 TGTGCCAGCAGTTACTACGGGACAGGGGACAATGAGCAGTTCTTC CASSYYGTGDNEQFF
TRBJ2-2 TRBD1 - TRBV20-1 TGCAGTGCCCCCGGACAGGGGAACACCGGGGAGCTGTTTTTT CSAPGQGNTGELFF
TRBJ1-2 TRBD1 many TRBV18 TGTGCCAGCTCGGACAGGCCTAACTATGGCTACACCTTC CASSDRPNYGYTF
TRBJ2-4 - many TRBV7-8 TGTGCCAGCAGCCGCACCGGTAGCGTGGGGAACATTCAGTACTTC CASSRTGSVGNIQYF
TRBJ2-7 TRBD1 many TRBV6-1 TGTGCCAGCAGTGACTACAGGGGGCGAGTCGAGCAGTACTTC CASSDYRGRVEQYF
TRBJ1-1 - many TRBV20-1 TGCAGTGCTAGAAGGAACGACAGAAGGGTGGGCACTGAAGCTTTCTTT CSARRNDRRVGTEAFF
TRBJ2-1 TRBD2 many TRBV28 TGTGCCAGCAGTAGGACTAGCGGGAGGTCCGCGCAGTTCTTC CASSRTSGRSAQFF
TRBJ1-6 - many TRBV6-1 TGTGCCAGCAGTGAATATAGGGGGGGTTCACCCCTCCACTTT CASSEYRGGSPLHF
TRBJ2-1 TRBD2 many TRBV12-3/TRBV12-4 TGTGCCAGCAGTTGGGGACTAGTTCGTAATGAGCAGTTCTTC CASSWGLVRNEQFF
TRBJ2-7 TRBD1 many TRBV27 TGTGCCAGCAGGCCCGCCGGGACAGCACCCTACGAGCAGTACTTC CASRPAGTAPYEQYF
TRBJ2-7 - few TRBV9 TGTGCCAGCAGCGTGGGAAGCGGTTCCTACGAGCAGTACTTC CASSVGSGSYEQYF
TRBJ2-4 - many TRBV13 TGTGCCAGCAGCTCGCAGGGGGGAGGCAAAAACATTCAGTACTTC CASSSQGGGKNIQYF
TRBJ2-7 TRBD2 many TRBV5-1 TGCGCCAGCAGCTTCGGAGCGGGGATCTCCTACGAGCAGTACTTC CASSFGAGISYEQYF
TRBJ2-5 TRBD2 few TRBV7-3 TGTGCCAGCAGCCCGCGGGGGGGGGGCTTGGAGACCCAGTACTTC CASSPRGGGLETQYF
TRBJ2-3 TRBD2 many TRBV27 TGTGCCAGCAGACCTTTAGCGGGGAGCACAGATACGCAGTATTTT CASRPLAGSTDTQYF
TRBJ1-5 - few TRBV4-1 TGCGCCAGCAGCCCGACTATCGGGAGAGGGGTGGTCAATCAGCCCCAGCATTTT CASSPTIGRGVVNQPQHF
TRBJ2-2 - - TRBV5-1 TGCGCCAGCAGCTTTCAGGGCCCTTCGAACACCGGGGAGCTGTTTTTT CASSFQGPSNTGELFF
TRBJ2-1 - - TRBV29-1 TGCAGCGTTGAGGGAGGGGGCGGGAATGAGCAGTTCTTC CSVEGGGGNEQFF
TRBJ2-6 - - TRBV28 TGTGCCAGCAGTTCACAGCTCTCTGGGGCCAACGTCCTGACTTTC CASSSQLSGANVLTF
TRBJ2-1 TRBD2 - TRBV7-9 TGTGCCAGCAGCTTAGTGTCTAGCGGGAGGACCCGTACTGAGCAGTTCTTC CASSLVSSGRTRTEQFF
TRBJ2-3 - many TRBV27 TGTGCCAGCAGTTTATATGGTACAGACCTCGGCACAGATACGCAGTATTTT CASSLYGTDLGTDTQYF
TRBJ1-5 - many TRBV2 TGTGCCAGCAGCCCAGAGGAGGCTAATCAGCCCCAGCATTTT CASSPEEANQPQHF
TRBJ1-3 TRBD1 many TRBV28 TGTGCCAGCAGCTTACAGGGGGCAGTGTACACCATATATTTT CASSLQGAVYTIYF
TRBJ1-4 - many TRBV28 TGTGCCAGCACTGCAGGACACGAAAAACTGTTTTTT CASTAGHEKLFF
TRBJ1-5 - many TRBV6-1 TGTGCCAGCAGTGAAGCGAAAGGGAATCAGCCCCAGCATTTT CASSEAKGNQPQHF
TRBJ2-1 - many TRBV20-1 TGCAGTGCTAGTTCTGGAGCTGGGCAGTTCTTC CSASSGAGQFF
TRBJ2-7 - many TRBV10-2 TGCGCCAGCAGTGAGTCGGGTAGATCCTACGAGCAGTACTTC CASSESGRSYEQYF
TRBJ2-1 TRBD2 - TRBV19 TGTGCCAGTAGTATAGGGGGCGGGAGGACACTCTATGAGCAGTTCTTC CASSIGGGRTLYEQFF
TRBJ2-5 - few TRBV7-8 TGTGCCAGCAGCTTATTGGCGACTAGTAAAGGCGCCCAAGAGACCCAGTACTTC CASSLLATSKGAQETQYF
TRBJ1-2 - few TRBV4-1 TGCGCCAGCAGCCAACGGATGGGCTATGGCTACACCTTC CASSQRMGYGYTF
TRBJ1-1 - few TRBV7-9 TGTGCCAGCAGCCCCCCCCCTGGGCTTACAGAAGCTTTCTTT CASSPPPGLTEAFF
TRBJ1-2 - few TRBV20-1 TGCAGTGCTAGAGCCCCTGGCTATGGCTACACCTTC CSARAPGYGYTF
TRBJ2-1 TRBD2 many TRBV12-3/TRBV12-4 TGTGCCAGCAGTCCCCCAACTAGCGGAACCTACAATGAGCAGTTCTTC CASSPPTSGTYNEQFF
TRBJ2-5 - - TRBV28 TGTGCCAGCACCCTAGGGGGGGCTAAGAGCCAAGAGACCCAGTACTTC CASTLGGAKSQETQYF
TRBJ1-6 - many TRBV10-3 TGTGCCTCGAAAGTGGAGGGGTTAGGTTCACCCCTCCACTTT CASKVEGLGSPLHF
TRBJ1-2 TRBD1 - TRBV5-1 TGCGCCAGCAGCCCCCGGACAGGGCACGATGGCTACACCTTC CASSPRTGHDGYTF
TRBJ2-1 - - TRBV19 TGTGCCAGTAGTGACAACCCCTCCTACAATGAGCAGTTCTTC CASSDNPSYNEQFF
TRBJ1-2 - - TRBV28 TGTGCCAGCAGTTTGGCCGGGCATGGCTACACCTTC CASSLAGHGYTF
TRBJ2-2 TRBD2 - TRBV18 TGTGCCAGCTCACCAGGGCTAGCGGTCACCGGGGAGCTGTTTTTT CASSPGLAVTGELFF
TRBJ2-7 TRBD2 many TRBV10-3 TGTGCCATCAGGGGGACTAGCGGGACAACTTGGGAGCAGTACTTC CAIRGTSGTTWEQYF
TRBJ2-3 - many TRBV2 TGTGCCAGCGCGGGGTCCTCAGCTGATACGCAGTATTTT CASAGSSADTQYF